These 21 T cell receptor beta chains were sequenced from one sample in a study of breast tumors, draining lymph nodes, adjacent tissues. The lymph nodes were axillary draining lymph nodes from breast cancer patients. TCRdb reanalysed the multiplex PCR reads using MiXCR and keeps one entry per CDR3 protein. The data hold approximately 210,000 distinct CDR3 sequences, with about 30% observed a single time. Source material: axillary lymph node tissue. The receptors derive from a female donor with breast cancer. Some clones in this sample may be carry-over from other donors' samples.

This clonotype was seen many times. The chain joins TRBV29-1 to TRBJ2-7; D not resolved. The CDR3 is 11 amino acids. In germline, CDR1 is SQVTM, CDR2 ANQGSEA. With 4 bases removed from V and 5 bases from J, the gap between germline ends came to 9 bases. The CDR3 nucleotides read TGCAGCGTTGTTACTGGGAACGAGCAGTACTTC. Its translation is CSVVTGNEQYF.

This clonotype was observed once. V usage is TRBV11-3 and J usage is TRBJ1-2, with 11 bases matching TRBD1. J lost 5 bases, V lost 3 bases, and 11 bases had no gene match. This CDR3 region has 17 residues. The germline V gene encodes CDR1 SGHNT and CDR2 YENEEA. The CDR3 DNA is TGTGCCAGCAGCTTGATGGACAGGGGGCCAGGGCCATATGGCTACACCTTC. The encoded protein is CASSLMDRGPGPYGYTF.

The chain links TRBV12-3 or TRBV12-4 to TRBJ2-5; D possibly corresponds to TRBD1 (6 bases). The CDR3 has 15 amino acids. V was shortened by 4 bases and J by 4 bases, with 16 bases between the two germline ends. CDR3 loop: CASSSFSTGIETQYF. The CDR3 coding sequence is TGTGCCAGCAGTTCCTTCAGCACAGGGATAGAGACCCAGTACTTC.

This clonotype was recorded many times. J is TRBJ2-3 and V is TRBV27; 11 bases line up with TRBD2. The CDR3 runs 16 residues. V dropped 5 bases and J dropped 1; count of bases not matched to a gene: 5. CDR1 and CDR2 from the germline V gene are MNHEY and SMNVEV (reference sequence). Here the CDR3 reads CASSRLLAGGTDTQYF. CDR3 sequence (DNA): TGTGCCAGCAGTCGATTACTAGCGGGAGGCACAGATACGCAGTATTTT.

The CDR3 region has the DNA TGTGCCACCAGCAGTTTGGAGCTTGGCTATGGCTACACCTTC. It translates to CATSSLELGYGYTF. The genes are TRBV15 and TRBJ1-2; D ambiguous. Germline V gene lookup returns CDR1 LNHNV and CDR2 YYDKDF (reference sequence). The CDR3 contains 14 residues. Trimming took off 3 bases at V and 4 bases at J, with 12 bases between the two ends.

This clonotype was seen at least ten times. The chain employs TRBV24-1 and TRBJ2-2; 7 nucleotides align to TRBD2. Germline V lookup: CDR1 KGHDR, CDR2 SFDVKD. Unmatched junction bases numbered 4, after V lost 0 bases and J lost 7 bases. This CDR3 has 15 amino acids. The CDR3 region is CATSDLQVAGGELFF. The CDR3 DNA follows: TGTGCCACCAGTGATTTGCAAGTAGCGGGCGGGGAGCTGTTTTTT.

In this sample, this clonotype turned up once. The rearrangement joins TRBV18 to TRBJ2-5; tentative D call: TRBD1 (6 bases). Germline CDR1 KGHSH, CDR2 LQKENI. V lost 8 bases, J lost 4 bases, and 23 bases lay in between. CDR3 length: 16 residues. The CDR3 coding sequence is TGTGCCAGCGCGGACAGAGGCGGATTAGGGGGAGAGACCCAGTACTTC. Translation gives CASADRGGLGGETQYF.

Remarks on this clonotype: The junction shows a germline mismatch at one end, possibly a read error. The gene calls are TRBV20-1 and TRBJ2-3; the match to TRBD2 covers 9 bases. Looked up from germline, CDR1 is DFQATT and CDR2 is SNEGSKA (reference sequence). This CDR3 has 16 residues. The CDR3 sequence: CSARRGSGSTTDTRYF. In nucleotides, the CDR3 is TGCAGTGCTAGAAGGGGTAGCGGGAGTACGACAGATACGCGGTATTTT.

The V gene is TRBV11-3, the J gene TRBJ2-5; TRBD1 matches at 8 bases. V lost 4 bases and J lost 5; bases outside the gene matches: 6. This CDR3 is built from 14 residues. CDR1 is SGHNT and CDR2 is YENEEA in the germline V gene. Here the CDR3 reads CASSSPGGGETQYF. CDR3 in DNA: TGTGCCAGCAGCTCCCCAGGGGGCGGTGAGACCCAGTACTTC.

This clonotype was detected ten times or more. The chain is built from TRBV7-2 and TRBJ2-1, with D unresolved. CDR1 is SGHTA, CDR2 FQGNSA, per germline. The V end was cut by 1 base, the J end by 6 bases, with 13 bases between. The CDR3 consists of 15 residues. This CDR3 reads CASSLGTSRVNEQFF. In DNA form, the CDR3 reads TGTGCCAGCAGCTTAGGGACGTCTCGGGTCAATGAGCAGTTCTTC.

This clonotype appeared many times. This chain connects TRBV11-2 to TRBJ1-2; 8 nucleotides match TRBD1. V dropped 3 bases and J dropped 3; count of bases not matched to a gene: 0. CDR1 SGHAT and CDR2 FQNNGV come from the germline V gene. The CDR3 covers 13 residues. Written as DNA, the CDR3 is TGTGCCAGCAGCTTGGACAGGGACTATGGCTACACCTTC. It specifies CASSLDRDYGYTF.

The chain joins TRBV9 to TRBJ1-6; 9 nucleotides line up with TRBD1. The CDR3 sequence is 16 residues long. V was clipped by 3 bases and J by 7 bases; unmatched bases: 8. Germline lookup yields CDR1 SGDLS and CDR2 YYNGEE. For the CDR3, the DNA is TGTGCCAGCAGCGGACTCCGGGACAGGGTAAATTCACCCCTCCACTTT. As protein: CASSGLRDRVNSPLHF.

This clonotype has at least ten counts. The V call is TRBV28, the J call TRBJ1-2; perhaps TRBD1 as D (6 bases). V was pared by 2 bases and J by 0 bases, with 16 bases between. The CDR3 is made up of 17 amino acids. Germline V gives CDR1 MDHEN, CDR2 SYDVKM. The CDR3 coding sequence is TGTGCCAGCAGTTTACTTCAGGGGCAAAGAGCTAACTATGGCTACACCTTC. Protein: CASSLLQGQRANYGYTF.

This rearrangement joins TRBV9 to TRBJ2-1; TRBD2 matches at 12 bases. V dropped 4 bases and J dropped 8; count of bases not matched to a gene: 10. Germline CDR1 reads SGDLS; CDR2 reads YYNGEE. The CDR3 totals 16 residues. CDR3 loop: CASSFGGLAGRDEQFF. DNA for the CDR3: TGTGCCAGCAGCTTTGGTGGACTAGCGGGGCGGGATGAGCAGTTCTTC. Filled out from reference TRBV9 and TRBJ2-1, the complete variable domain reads DSGVTQTPKHLITATGQRVTLRCSPRSGDLSVYWYQQSLDQGLQFLIQYYNGEERAKGNILERFSAQQFPDLHSELNLSSLELGDSALYFCASSFGGLAGRDEQFFGPGTRLTVL.

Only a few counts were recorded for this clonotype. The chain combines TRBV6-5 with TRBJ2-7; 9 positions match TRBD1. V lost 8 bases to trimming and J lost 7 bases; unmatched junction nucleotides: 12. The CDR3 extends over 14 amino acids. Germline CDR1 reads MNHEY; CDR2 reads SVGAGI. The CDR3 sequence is CASGKQGAQGEQYF. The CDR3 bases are TGTGCCAGCGGAAAACAGGGGGCTCAAGGTGAGCAGTACTTC.

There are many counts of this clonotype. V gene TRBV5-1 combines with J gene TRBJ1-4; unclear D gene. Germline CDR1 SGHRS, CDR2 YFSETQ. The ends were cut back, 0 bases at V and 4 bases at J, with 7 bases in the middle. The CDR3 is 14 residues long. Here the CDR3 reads CASSLDSFNEKLFF. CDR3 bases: TGCGCCAGCAGCTTGGACAGCTTTAATGAAAAACTGTTTTTT.

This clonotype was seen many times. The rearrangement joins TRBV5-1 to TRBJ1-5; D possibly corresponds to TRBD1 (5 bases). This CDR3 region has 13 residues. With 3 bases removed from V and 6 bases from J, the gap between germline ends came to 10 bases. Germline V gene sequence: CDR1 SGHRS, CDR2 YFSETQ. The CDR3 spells CASSSFRGQPQHF. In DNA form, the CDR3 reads TGCGCCAGCAGCTCCTTTAGGGGTCAGCCCCAGCATTTT.

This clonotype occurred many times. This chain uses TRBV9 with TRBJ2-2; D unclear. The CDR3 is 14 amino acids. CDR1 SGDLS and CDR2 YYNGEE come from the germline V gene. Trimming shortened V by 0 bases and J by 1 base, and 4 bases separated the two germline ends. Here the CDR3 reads CASSVVQNTGELFF. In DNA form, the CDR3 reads TGTGCCAGCAGCGTAGTCCAGAACACCGGGGAGCTGTTTTTT.

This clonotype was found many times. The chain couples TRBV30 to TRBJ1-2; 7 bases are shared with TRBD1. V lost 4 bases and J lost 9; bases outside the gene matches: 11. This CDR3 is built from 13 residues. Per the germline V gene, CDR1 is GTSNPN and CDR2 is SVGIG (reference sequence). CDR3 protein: CAWNYRGGSRYTF. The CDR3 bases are TGTGCCTGGAATTACAGGGGTGGCAGTCGCTACACCTTC.

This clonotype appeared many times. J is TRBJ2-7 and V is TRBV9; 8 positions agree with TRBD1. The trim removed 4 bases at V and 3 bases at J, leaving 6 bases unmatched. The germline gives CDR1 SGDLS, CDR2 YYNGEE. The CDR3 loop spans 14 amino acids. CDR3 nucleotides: TGTGCCAGCAGCCATGACAGGGGTGACTACGAGCAGTACTTC. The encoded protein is CASSHDRGDYEQYF.

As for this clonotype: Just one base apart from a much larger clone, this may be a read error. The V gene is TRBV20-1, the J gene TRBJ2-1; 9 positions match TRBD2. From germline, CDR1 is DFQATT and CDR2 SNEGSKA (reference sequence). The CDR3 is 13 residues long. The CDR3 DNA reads TGCAGTGCCACGGGACTAGCATACAATGCGCAGTTCTTC. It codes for CSATGLAYNAQFF.